These 30 T cell receptor beta chains were all obtained from the same sample, sequenced in a study of spatial heterogeneity in lung cancer. The time point here: sample taken at primary tumor resection. Whole RNA came from tumor, nontumor lung or frozen PBMC and was sequenced without being sorted. TCRdb redid the calling of the 5' RACE reads with MiXCR, one entry per CDR3 protein. The table records roughly 48,000 distinct CDR3 sequences, approximately 5% of them present only once. Sequencing was performed on PBMCs, taken at surgery. The receptors originated from a male donor with early-stage non-small cell lung cancer.

This clonotype has ten or more counts. The V call is TRBV4-1, the J call TRBJ2-7; D might be TRBD2 (6 bases). V shed 2 bases and J shed 2 bases, with 22 bases lying between them. Germline CDR1 reads MGHRA; CDR2 reads YSYEKL. The CDR3 contains 18 residues. CDR3 coding DNA: TGCGCCAGCAGCCAAATTATCGTAAGGGACTCAGTCACCTACGAGCAGTACTTC. It translates to CASSQIIVRDSVTYEQYF.

This clonotype was recorded a few times. The chain links TRBV4-1 to TRBJ1-3, with unresolved D. The CDR3 runs 18 residues. Germline V gene data show CDR1 as MGHRA and CDR2 as YSYEKL. The germline V and J ends were trimmed by 2 bases and 2 bases, with 19 bases remaining between them. DNA for the CDR3: TGCGCCAGCAGCCAAACGGTTGGGCATAACTCCCCTGGAAACACCATATATTTT. Translated, it gives CASSQTVGHNSPGNTIYF.

This clonotype came up many times. J is TRBJ2-1 and V is TRBV27; D possibly corresponds to TRBD2 (5 bases). This CDR3 has 16 amino acids. V was cut by 6 bases and J by 4 bases, with 19 bases left in between. Germline lookup yields CDR1 MNHEY and CDR2 SMNVEV (reference sequence). Written as DNA, the CDR3 is TGTGCCAGCAGGCACCAGTGGGAGTATCTGTACAATGAGCAGTTCTTC. It specifies CASRHQWEYLYNEQFF.

This clonotype came up many times. J is TRBJ2-5 and V is TRBV5-4; TRBD2 is a possible D gene (5 bases). This CDR3 is built from 13 residues. Germline CDR1 is SGHNT and CDR2 is YYREEE (reference sequence). Deletions cut 1 base from V and 3 bases from J, with 7 bases between. This chain's CDR3 is CASSLQAEETQYF. DNA for the CDR3: TGTGCCAGCAGCTTGCAAGCGGAAGAGACCCAGTACTTC.

The V and J genes are TRBV11-2 and TRBJ1-2; D not certain. CDR1 SGHAT and CDR2 FQNNGV come from the germline V gene. The CDR3 consists of 14 residues. Trimming cost V 4 bases and J 4 bases, with 13 bases left between them. This CDR3 is CASSSPDGTYGYTF. DNA for the CDR3: TGTGCCAGCAGCTCACCGGACGGAACCTATGGCTACACCTTC.

At least ten counts were recorded for this clonotype. J is TRBJ2-3 and V is TRBV19; D gene uncertain. V lost 6 bases and J 0 bases, leaving 13 bases between the germline ends. CDR3 size: 15 residues. Germline V lookup: CDR1 LNHDA, CDR2 SQIVND (reference sequence). The CDR3 here is CASRSSKYSTDTQYF. The CDR3 bases are TGTGCCAGTAGATCGTCCAAGTATAGCACAGATACGCAGTATTTT.

The table lists this clonotype with many counts. The chain combines TRBV6-1 with TRBJ1-2, with D hard to call. The CDR3 covers 14 residues. The germline CDR1 and CDR2 sequences are MNHNS and SASEGT. Trimming left V 1 base short and J 0 bases short, with 6 bases between. Written as DNA, the CDR3 is TGTGCCAGCAGTGAAGGGGTAGCTAACTATGGCTACACCTTC. Translated: CASSEGVANYGYTF.

This clonotype was detected a few times. The chain recombines TRBV20-1 with TRBJ2-7; D is unresolved. V lost 7 bases and J lost 2, with 15 bases in between. The CDR3 consists of 13 residues. Per germline, CDR1 DFQATT and CDR2 SNEGSKA (reference sequence). CDR3 protein: CSVFVGSTYEQYF. CDR3 sequence (DNA): TGCAGTGTATTTGTAGGATCGACCTACGAGCAGTACTTC.

This clonotype came up many times. The rearrangement uses TRBV2 and TRBJ2-3; D possibly corresponds to TRBD1 (5 bases). The CDR3 has 14 amino acids. Trimming took 8 bases from V and 2 from J, leaving 14 bases between them. Germline CDR1 SNHLY, CDR2 FYNNEI. CDR3 DNA: TGTGCCAGCGGAACAGGAGTTTACACAGATACGCAGTATTTT. The encoded protein is CASGTGVYTDTQYF.

The table lists this clonotype with many counts. This sequence joins TRBV7-9 and TRBJ2-7; D not certain. Germline loops: CDR1 SEHNR, CDR2 FQNEAQ (reference sequence). Trimming cost V 5 bases and J 5 bases, with 19 bases left between them. The CDR3 loop spans 15 amino acids. The CDR3 region is CASSHNWARVDEQYF. CDR3 sequence (DNA): TGTGCCAGCAGCCATAACTGGGCCCGAGTAGACGAGCAGTACTTC.

This clonotype was detected ten times or more. This sequence joins TRBV5-4 and TRBJ2-5; D ambiguous. The CDR3 contains 14 residues. Germline CDR1 and CDR2: SGHNT and YYREEE (reference sequence). Trimming removed 1 base at V and 5 bases at J, with 12 bases between. The CDR3 sequence is CASSLLATRETQYF. CDR3 nucleotide sequence: TGTGCCAGCAGCTTGCTCGCTACCCGGGAGACCCAGTACTTC.

This clonotype was counted ten times or more. The V and J genes are TRBV15 and TRBJ2-7; D possibly corresponds to TRBD2 (5 bases). V was shortened by 5 bases and J by 5 bases, with 16 bases between the two germline ends. This CDR3 comprises 14 residues. Germline loops: CDR1 LNHNV, CDR2 YYDKDF (reference sequence). In DNA form, the CDR3 reads TGTGCCACCAGCCCCCTTGCGGGCCCAAACGAGCAGTACTTC. It codes for CATSPLAGPNEQYF.

With regard to this clonotype: This may be a read error: a much more frequent sequence differs by one nucleotide. The J gene is TRBJ2-6, the V gene TRBV6-5; weak D call: TRBD1 (5 bases). Germline V lookup: CDR1 MNHEY, CDR2 SVGAGI. This CDR3 contains 16 residues. V was shortened by 2 bases and J by 0 bases, with 8 bases between the two germline ends. The CDR3 nucleotides read TGTGCCAGCAGTTACGGGGCACTCTCTGGGGCCAACGTCCTGACTTTC. It specifies CASSYGALSGANVLTF.

This clonotype was counted many times. This chain uses TRBV7-9 with TRBJ2-7; no clear D. This CDR3 region has 12 residues. Trimming pared 1 base from V and 4 bases from J, leaving 5 bases between. Germline V gene sequence: CDR1 SEHNR, CDR2 FQNEAQ (reference sequence). CDR3 bases: TGTGCCAGCAGCTTAGTTGGATACGAGCAGTACTTC. Protein sequence: CASSLVGYEQYF.

This clonotype has ten or more counts. This chain connects TRBV29-1 to TRBJ1-5; D might be TRBD1 (5 bases). Looked up from germline, CDR1 is SQVTM and CDR2 is ANQGSEA. The length of the CDR3 is 12 residues. Trimming stripped 4 bases from V and 1 base from J, with 5 bases between. CDR3 protein: CSVGDSNQPQHF. The CDR3 DNA reads TGCAGCGTTGGGGACAGCAATCAGCCCCAGCATTTT.

This clonotype appeared many times. The chain carries TRBV29-1 and TRBJ2-1, with TRBD2 matching 12 bases. The CDR3 consists of 17 residues. The V segment lost 5 bases and the J segment 4 bases; nucleotides outside the gene matches: 12. Germline V gene lookup returns CDR1 SQVTM and CDR2 ANQGSEA. This chain's CDR3 is CSVLKRLAGVSYNEQFF. The CDR3 coding sequence is TGCAGCGTTCTGAAGAGACTAGCGGGAGTCTCGTACAATGAGCAGTTCTTC.

The chain joins TRBV27 to TRBJ1-1; 8 bases map to TRBD1. The V and J ends lost 4 bases and 6 bases, in that order; junction bases with no gene match: 10. The CDR3 has 15 residues. CDR1 MNHEY and CDR2 SMNVEV come from the germline V gene (reference sequence). In DNA, the CDR3 is TGTGCCAGCAGTTCCGGGAGACAGGGGTATGCTGAAGCTTTCTTT. It encodes CASSSGRQGYAEAFF.

There are many counts of this clonotype. The chain is built from TRBV20-1 and TRBJ2-5; D is ambiguous. CDR1 and CDR2 from the germline V gene are DFQATT and SNEGSKA (reference sequence). This CDR3 has 12 residues. The V end lost 6 bases, the J end lost 4 bases, and 12 bases lay between the germline ends. CDR3 residues: CSATFRTETQYF. In nucleotides, the CDR3 is TGCAGTGCCACTTTCCGGACAGAGACCCAGTACTTC.

This clonotype appeared many times. V gene TRBV19 combines with J gene TRBJ1-2; D might be TRBD1 (6 bases). The V gene lost 5 bases and the J gene lost 5 bases, with 15 bases spanning the gap. The CDR3 totals 14 residues. The germline gives CDR1 LNHDA, CDR2 SQIVND (reference sequence). The CDR3 sequence is CASSVRTAIYGYTF. In nucleotides, the CDR3 is TGTGCCAGTAGTGTACGGACAGCGATATATGGCTACACCTTC.

A few counts support this clonotype. The rearrangement uses TRBV20-1 and TRBJ1-1, with 7 bases fitting TRBD1. The CDR3 contains 17 residues. Germline CDR1 DFQATT, CDR2 SNEGSKA (reference sequence). J was trimmed by 1 base and V by 6 bases; bases with no gene match: 17. As DNA, the CDR3 is TGCAGTGCCAAAGAGTGGGTTGGGACAGCTAGGAACACTGAAGCTTTCTTT. Amino acids: CSAKEWVGTARNTEAFF.

This clonotype was seen at least ten times. The chain joins TRBV6-5 to TRBJ2-3; D remains ambiguous. Trimming took 2 bases from V and 5 from J, leaving 8 bases between them. The CDR3 is 13 residues long. Germline loops: CDR1 MNHEY, CDR2 SVGAGI. CDR3 in amino acids: CASSYTWEDTQYF. CDR3 coding DNA: TGTGCCAGCAGTTACACTTGGGAAGATACGCAGTATTTT.

Many counts were recorded for this clonotype. V is TRBV2 and J is TRBJ2-6; D gene unclear. This CDR3 has 13 amino acids. Per germline, CDR1 SNHLY and CDR2 FYNNEI. V lost 4 bases and J lost 1, with 2 bases in between. In DNA form, the CDR3 reads TGTGCCAGCAGTGTTTCTGGGGCCAACGTCCTGACTTTC. Amino acids: CASSVSGANVLTF.

This clonotype was seen at least ten times. V and J are TRBV3-1 and TRBJ2-7; D gene ambiguous. The CDR3 has 14 residues. The V gene lost 1 base and the J gene lost 2 bases, with 9 bases spanning the gap. Germline CDR1 and CDR2: LGHDT and YNNKEL (reference sequence). The CDR3 loop is CASSQGAITYEQYF. The CDR3 DNA reads TGTGCCAGCAGCCAAGGGGCTATCACCTACGAGCAGTACTTC.

Turning to this clonotype: A much larger clonotype is one base distant, so this may be a read error. The rearrangement joins TRBV19 to TRBJ2-3, with TRBD1 matching over 8 bases. The trim removed 5 bases at V and 5 bases at J, leaving 3 bases unmatched. Looked up from germline, CDR1 is LNHDA and CDR2 is SQIVND (reference sequence). The CDR3 length is 13 residues. CDR3 nucleotides: TGTGCCAGTAGTGGCAGGGGGCAAGATACGCAGTATTTT. It specifies CASSGRGQDTQYF. The full variable domain, rest sourced from reference TRBV19 and TRBJ2-3, is DGGITQSPKYLFRKEGQNVTLSCEQNLNHDAMYWYRQDPGQGLRLIYYSQIVNDFQKGDIAEGYSVSREKKESFPLTVTSAQKNPTAFYLCASSGRGQDTQYFGPGTRLTVL.

This clonotype was recorded at least ten times. The chain is built from TRBV5-1 and TRBJ2-3; D unclear. The germline gives CDR1 SGHRS, CDR2 YFSETQ. The CDR3 has 11 residues. The V and J ends lost 1 base and 7 bases respectively, with 4 bases between them. The CDR3 region is CASSLSNTQYF. CDR3 nucleotide sequence: TGCGCCAGCAGCTTGTCCAATACGCAGTATTTT.

This clonotype was counted many times. The V and J genes are TRBV20-1 and TRBJ2-7; 8 bases map to TRBD1. CDR1 is DFQATT, CDR2 SNEGSKA, per germline (reference sequence). CDR3 length: 16 amino acids. V shed 2 bases and J 7 bases; nucleotides not matched to a gene: 16. DNA for the CDR3: TGCAGTGCTAGATCTGGAGGGAGGACAGGGACGGAGGAGCAGTACTTC. It translates to CSARSGGRTGTEEQYF.

This clonotype was counted at least ten times. This chain connects TRBV5-1 to TRBJ2-6; no clear D. Germline V lookup: CDR1 SGHRS, CDR2 YFSETQ. The CDR3 is made up of 14 amino acids. Trimming took off 4 bases at V and 0 bases at J, with 5 bases between the two ends. CDR3 coding DNA: TGCGCCAGCAGCGGCTTCTCTGGGGCCAACGTCCTGACTTTC. This codes for CASSGFSGANVLTF.

This clonotype was seen ten or more times. The rearrangement links TRBV20-1 to TRBJ2-1, with D possibly called TRBD1 or TRBD2 (5 bases each). CDR1 is DFQATT and CDR2 is SNEGSKA in the germline V gene (reference sequence). V was clipped by 5 bases and J by 2 bases, with 10 bases between them. The CDR3 is 13 amino acids. CDR3 sequence: CSADEGTYNEQFF. The CDR3 DNA reads TGCAGTGCTGATGAGGGGACCTACAATGAGCAGTTCTTC.

This clonotype was counted at least ten times. The genes are TRBV18 and TRBJ2-1; 13 bases agree with TRBD2. V lost 4 bases, J lost 7 bases, and 10 bases stayed unmatched. CDR1 KGHSH and CDR2 LQKENI come from the germline V gene. The CDR3 spans 17 residues. This chain's CDR3 is CASSLRGRTSGSNEQFF. In nucleotides, the CDR3 is TGTGCCAGCTCACTCCGAGGAAGGACTAGCGGGAGTAATGAGCAGTTCTTC.

This clonotype was observed at least ten times. CDR3 DNA sequence: TGTGCCAGTAGCACTAGCGGGAGGAGCACCGGGGAGCTGTTTTTT. It encodes CASSTSGRSTGELFF. The chain recombines TRBV19 with TRBJ2-2; 12 nucleotides agree with TRBD2. Germline CDR1 is LNHDA and CDR2 is SQIVND (reference sequence). The CDR3 runs 15 residues. The V segment lost 6 bases and the J segment 4 bases; nucleotides outside the gene matches: 3.